Detailed here is one T cell receptor (beta chain). TCRdb's table, derived via immunoSEQ multiplex PCR, lists solely in-frame clones and lacks some. The table has 40,000 to 60,000 clones, about 86% seen once. This record belongs to a study of technical replicates of blood from several donors. This CDR3 has 13 residues. In germline, CDR1 is LGHNA, CDR2 YNFKEQ. The J segment lost 5 bases and the V segment lost 4 bases, leaving 4 bases of the junction unmatched. Sequenced: PBMCs. The chain is built from TRBV4-2 and TRBJ2-7; TRBD1 matches at 8 bases. The receptor was derived from a human donor in good health. Some clones in this sample may be carry-over from other donors' samples. CDR3 residues: CASSLGQGNEQYF. The CDR3 nucleotides are TGTGCCAGCAGCCTCGGACAGGGAAACGAGCAGTACTTC.